This is a list of T cell receptor beta chains from one sample in a study of OX40 agonist ivuxolimab in advanced cancers. Repertoires were generated with immunoSEQ multiplex PCR, while TCRdb's copy carries only in-frame clones and drops some. The data hold over 45,000 clones, with over 90% observed a single time. This specimen consisted of CD4+ or CD8+ T cells sorted from blood, obtained in a trial of the OX40 agonist ivuxolimab. The receptors derive from an adult with an advanced solid tumor such as melanoma, head and neck, liver or kidney cancer. Each CDR3 is given with its conserved first and last residue. A D gene is named only where the DNA matches it firmly. The size entry is marked missing in some rows and otherwise reads once, few, many or a size class.

v_gene	j_gene	abundance	d_gene	CDR3nt	CDR3aa
TRBV9	TRBJ1-3	NA	NA	TGTGCCAGCAGCGTAGAGGGAGAGGGCTTGGAAAACACCATATATTTT	CASSVEGEGLENTIYF
TRBV11-2	TRBJ2-7	NA	NA	TGTGCCAGCAGCTTAGATCTTCCGGGTAGCGCACCCTCCTACGAGCAGTACTTC	CASSLDLPGSAPSYEQYF
TRBV4-1	TRBJ2-1	NA	TRBD2	TGCGCCAGCAGCCAAGTTCCGGCTAGCGGCTACAATGAGCAGTTCTTC	CASSQVPASGYNEQFF
TRBV19	TRBJ2-1	once	NA	TGTGCCAGTAGTACCCTCTCGGGCTTCCGCAATGAGCAGTTCTTC	CASSTLSGFRNEQFF
TRBV28	TRBJ2-7	NA	TRBD1	TGTGCCAGCAGTCCTCGTGGGACAGGAGCAGAGCAGTACTTC	CASSPRGTGAEQYF
TRBV7-6	TRBJ2-1	once	TRBD2	TGTGCCAGCAGCGATCAATCCGTGGGACTAGCGGGAGGCGGGACGAATGAGCAGTTCTTC	CASSDQSVGLAGGGTNEQFF
TRBV28	TRBJ2-6	NA	NA	TGTGCCAGCAGTTTGTTGCTCTCTGGGGCCAACGTCCTGACTTTC	CASSLLLSGANVLTF
TRBV10-2	TRBJ2-3	few	NA	TGCGCCAGCAGTGAAGCGGAGAACACAGATACGCAGTATTTT	CASSEAENTDTQYF
TRBV4-3	TRBJ2-7	NA	TRBD2	TGCGCCAGCAGCCAAGACGGGACTAGCGGGGGCTACGAGCAGTACTTC	CASSQDGTSGGYEQYF
TRBV19	TRBJ1-1	few	NA	TGTGCCAGTAGCACTGTCTCAAACACTGAAGCTTTCTTT	CASSTVSNTEAFF
TRBV13	TRBJ2-5	NA	NA	TGTGCCAGCAGCTTAAGGCCAGGGCCCTTAGAGGAGACCCAGTACTTC	CASSLRPGPLEETQYF
TRBV5-1	TRBJ2-1	NA	TRBD2	TGCGCCAGCAGCGCAACTAGCGGGTCGAAGCAGTTCTTC	CASSATSGSKQFF
TRBV5-4	TRBJ1-2	few	TRBD1	TGTGCCAGCAGGACAGGGGGCCTTGGCTACACCTTC	CASRTGGLGYTF
TRBV21-1	TRBJ2-1	NA	NA	TGTGCCAGCAGCACCCGCTTGGGGGACAGGGTCTTCTACAATGAGCAGTTCTTC	CASSTRLGDRVFYNEQFF
TRBV5-4	TRBJ2-3	NA	NA	TGTGCCAGCAGAATAGCTGGAGCAGCAGATACGCAGTATTTT	CASRIAGAADTQYF
TRBV25-1	TRBJ2-3	NA	TRBD1	TGTGCCAGCAGTGCTCCCGGGACAGCGCTGTTCTATACGCAGTATTTT	CASSAPGTALFYTQYF
TRBV28	TRBJ1-2	NA	NA	TGTGCCAGCACAAGATGGCAGGGCGCTAACTATGGCTACACCTTC	CASTRWQGANYGYTF
TRBV7-8	TRBJ1-4	NA	NA	TGTGCCAGCAGCTTAAGGGTTGCAACTAATGAAAAACTGTTTTTT	CASSLRVATNEKLFF
TRBV6-6	TRBJ2-1	NA	NA	TGTGCCAGCAGTTACAGCGCTTCGTGGAACAATGAGCAGTTCTTC	CASSYSASWNNEQFF
TRBV13	TRBJ1-1	few	TRBD1	TGTGCCAGCAGCTTAGGATCGGGACAGGGGAACACTGAAGCTTTCTTT	CASSLGSGQGNTEAFF
TRBV18	TRBJ2-2	once	TRBD2	TGTGCCAGCTCACCCGGGACGCCTAGCGGGAACACCGGGGAGCTGTTTTTT	CASSPGTPSGNTGELFF
TRBV27	TRBJ1-2	NA	NA	TGTGCCAGCAGCCCCGGGACCTTCTATGGCTACACCTTC	CASSPGTFYGYTF
TRBV6-1	TRBJ2-5	once	NA	TGTGCCAGCAGTGACGAGCTGGCGGAGCAAGAGACCCAGTACTTC	CASSDELAEQETQYF
TRBV10-3	TRBJ2-3	NA	NA	TGTGCCTCCGTGGGGGGATTAAGCACAGATACGCAGTATTTT	CASVGGLSTDTQYF
TRBV6-6	TRBJ1-1	NA	NA	TGTGCCAGCGTCCGGTCCCTGAACACTGAAGCTTTCTTT	CASVRSLNTEAFF
TRBV6-5	TRBJ2-7	NA	NA	TGTGCCAGCGCGGACGGGCCCGGGCTAAGCTACGAGCAGTACTTC	CASADGPGLSYEQYF
TRBV19	TRBJ2-7	NA	NA	TGTGCCAGTAGTCTCCGGACAGAGTTCTACGAGCAGTACTTC	CASSLRTEFYEQYF
TRBV27	TRBJ2-4	once	NA	TGTGCCAGCAGCACGGTGCGGAAAAACATTCAGTACTTC	CASSTVRKNIQYF
TRBV13	TRBJ2-7	NA	TRBD1	TGTGCCAGCAGCTTAGGCCAGGGCAGGGGGACCTACGAGCAGTACTTC	CASSLGQGRGTYEQYF
TRBV2	TRBJ1-2	NA	NA	TGTGCCAGCAGTGACAACGGTGCTAACTATGGCTACACCTTC	CASSDNGANYGYTF
TRBV4-1	TRBJ2-7	NA	TRBD2	TGCGCCAGCAGCCAGATACTAGCGGGAGGGTACGAGCAGTACTTC	CASSQILAGGYEQYF
TRBV28	TRBJ2-3	NA	NA	TGTGCCAGCAGTTTGGGCGTAGCGCCGGAGTATTTT	CASSLGVAPEYF
TRBV6-5	TRBJ1-4	NA	NA	TGTGCCAGCAGTTACTCGGTGTGGACTGCGAATGAAAAACTGTTTTTT	CASSYSVWTANEKLFF
TRBV6-5	TRBJ2-2	NA	TRBD1	TGTGCCAGCAGTTACGGGACAGGGGGCTTCGGGGAGCTGTTTTTT	CASSYGTGGFGELFF
TRBV27	TRBJ1-3	NA	NA	TGTGCCAGCAGTTTGGGCGGAACCTCTGGAAACACCATATATTTT	CASSLGGTSGNTIYF
TRBV12-2	TRBJ1-5	once	NA	NA	CASRFGQGSNGNQPQHF
TRBV21-1	TRBJ2-2	NA	NA	TGTGCCAGCAGCAAGGGACAGGATCTCACCGGGGAGCTGTTTTTT	CASSKGQDLTGELFF
TRBV11-1	TRBJ2-7	once	NA	TGTGCCAGCAGCTTAGGATCCGGGACCTACGAGCAGTACTTC	CASSLGSGTYEQYF
TRBV5-5	TRBJ1-2	NA	NA	TGTGCCAGCAGCTTGGGCCTTGGCTATGGCTACACCTTC	CASSLGLGYGYTF
TRBV27	TRBJ1-1	NA	NA	TGTGCCAGCAGTCCACCCGGGACCCAAGCTTTCTTT	CASSPPGTQAFF
TRBV27	TRBJ2-1	NA	NA	TGTGCCAGCAGTCATGGGAATGAGCAGTTCTTC	CASSHGNEQFF
TRBV6-4	TRBJ2-3	few	NA	TGTGCCAGCAGTGACAGTAGTGGAGGAGATACGCAGTATTTT	CASSDSSGGDTQYF
TRBV6-6	TRBJ2-1	NA	NA	TGTGCCAGCAGTTACAAGGCGGCAGGGTCCTACAATGAGCAGTTCTTC	CASSYKAAGSYNEQFF
TRBV5-8	TRBJ2-1	NA	NA	TGTGCCAGCAGCTTGGCCGCGACAGGGACTTACAATGAGCAGTTCTTC	CASSLAATGTYNEQFF
TRBV13	TRBJ2-6	NA	TRBD1	TGTGCCAGCAGCCGTGGGACAGGGGATGTTTCTGGGGCCAACGTCCTGACTTTC	CASSRGTGDVSGANVLTF
TRBV28	TRBJ2-7	NA	TRBD2	TGTGCCAGCAGTTACCAAGCGGGAGGGCCCTGGGAGCAGTACTTC	CASSYQAGGPWEQYF
TRBV19	TRBJ2-7	NA	TRBD2	TGTGCCAGTAGTATAGATTTGCCTAGCGGGAGTTACGAGCAGTACTTC	CASSIDLPSGSYEQYF
TRBV28	TRBJ2-3	few	NA	TGTGCCAGCAGCCCGCCGGACAGAATCACAGATACGCAGTATTTT	CASSPPDRITDTQYF
TRBV9	TRBJ2-7	NA	NA	TGTGCCAGCAGCGTCACTTCCTCGGGGGTCTACGAGCAGTACTTC	CASSVTSSGVYEQYF
TRBV10-3	TRBJ2-7	NA	TRBD1	TGTGCCATCAGTGAGTCGATTGGGACAGGGATCCACGAGCAGTACTTC	CAISESIGTGIHEQYF
TRBV19	TRBJ2-1	NA	TRBD2	TGTGCCAGTAGTATGGGCGGACTAGCGGGCGATGAGCAGTTCTTC	CASSMGGLAGDEQFF
TRBV6-6	TRBJ2-1	NA	NA	TGTGCCAGCAGGGTAGCGGAGGTAGGGCTCAATGAGCAGTTCTTC	CASRVAEVGLNEQFF
TRBV20-1	TRBJ1-6	NA	TRBD1	TGCAGTGCGGCCCCTGGACAGGGGGGCCACTTT	CSAAPGQGGHF
TRBV14	TRBJ1-1	once	TRBD1	TGTGCCAGCGCCTTCTCCAGGACAGGGTTGGTGGGCACTGAAGCTTTCTTT	CASAFSRTGLVGTEAFF
TRBV15	TRBJ1-5	NA	NA	TGTGCCACCAGCAGGTGGGCAGGGGATCACAATCAGCCCCAGCATTTT	CATSRWAGDHNQPQHF
TRBV10-2	TRBJ2-7	NA	NA	TGCGCCAGCAGTGAGTCTCCCTACGAGCAGTACTTC	CASSESPYEQYF
TRBV2	TRBJ2-1	NA	TRBD1	TGTGCCAGCAGCGCCCTGGGGACAGTGGACGCAGATGAGCAGTTCTTC	CASSALGTVDADEQFF
TRBV5-4	TRBJ2-7	few	NA	TGTGCCAGCAGCATCACCCGGGACTACGAGCAGTACTTC	CASSITRDYEQYF